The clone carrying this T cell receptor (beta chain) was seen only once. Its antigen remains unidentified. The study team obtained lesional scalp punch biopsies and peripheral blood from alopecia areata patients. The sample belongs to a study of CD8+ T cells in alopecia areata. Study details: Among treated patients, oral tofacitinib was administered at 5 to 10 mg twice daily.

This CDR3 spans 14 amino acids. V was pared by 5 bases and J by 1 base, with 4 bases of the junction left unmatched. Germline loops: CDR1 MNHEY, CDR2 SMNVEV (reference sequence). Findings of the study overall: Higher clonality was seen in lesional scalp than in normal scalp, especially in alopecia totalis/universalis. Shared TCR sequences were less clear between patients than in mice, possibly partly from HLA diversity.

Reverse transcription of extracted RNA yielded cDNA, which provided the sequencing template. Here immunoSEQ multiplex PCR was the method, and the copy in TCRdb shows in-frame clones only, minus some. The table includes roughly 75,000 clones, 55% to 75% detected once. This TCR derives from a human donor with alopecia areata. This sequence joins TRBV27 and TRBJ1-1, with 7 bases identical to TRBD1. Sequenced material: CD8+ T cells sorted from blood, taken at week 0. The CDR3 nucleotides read TGTGCCAGCAGTCCCGGGACAGCGAACACTGAAGCTTTCTTT. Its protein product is CASSPGTANTEAFF.